The TCR beta chain under discussion was sequenced for a study of tumor and adjacent non-tumor tissue in lung cancer. On the study more broadly: The cohort had approximately 13 adenocarcinoma, a couple of squamous cell and 1 small cell patients. Patients were aged about 30 to 80, nine to eleven men and about five women, stage I to III.

V lost 6 bases and J lost 5; bases outside the gene matches: 7. Germline V gene data show CDR1 as SGHAT and CDR2 as FQNNGV. The CDR3 contains 14 residues. The library came from three nested PCR rounds adapted from ARM-PCR protocols. One entry per CDR3 protein, called by TCRdb with MiXCR from the multiplex PCR reads. This table has 220,000 or so distinct CDR3 sequences, approximately 74% appearing once. This sample's RNA came from whole unsorted tissue. In the case of this clonotype: The conserved phenylalanine or tryptophan normally closing the CDR3 is absent here, so this likely arose from a read error.

The sequencing sample was made of lung tumor tissue. The chain joins TRBV11-2 to TRBJ2-7; TRBD1 agrees at 10 bases. The receptor was derived from a man aged 60 to 75 with non-small cell lung cancer. The DNA of the CDR3 is TGTGCCAGCAGACACGGGACAGGGGCCCACGAGCAGTACATC. It specifies CASRHGTGAHEQYI.